These 2 T cell receptor beta chains were all obtained from the same sample, sequenced in a study of blood T cell repertoires in COVID-19. Produced via immunoSEQ multiplex PCR; TCRdb's table is partial and in-frame only. The sample holds some 50,000 clones; 90% are singletons and the top ten take 6.2%. The sequenced sample consisted of peripheral blood. These receptors originate from a man aged 40-55 years with acute or convalescent COVID-19.

The chain combines TRBV25-1 with TRBJ1-2; the D gene is possibly TRBD1 (6 bases). Per the germline V gene, CDR1 is MGHDK and CDR2 is SYGVNS. V lost 2 bases and J lost 8, with 15 bases in between. The CDR3 length is 14 residues. The CDR3 region is CASSEPSGAQGYTF. DNA of the CDR3: TGTGCCAGCAGTGAACCCTCAGGGGCGCAAGGCTACACCTTC.

The gene calls are TRBV28 and TRBJ2-3; maybe TRBD2 (5 bases). CDR1 and CDR2 from the germline V gene are MDHEN and SYDVKM. The CDR3 consists of 16 residues. Trimming pared 5 bases from V and 0 bases from J, leaving 15 bases between. This CDR3 reads CASSPDRGSSTDTQYF. The DNA of the CDR3 is TGTGCCAGCAGTCCCGACCGCGGGTCTAGCACAGATACGCAGTATTTT.